The 3 T cell receptor beta chains in this list originate from one sample, sequenced in a study of identifying expanded T cells in peripheral blood. Generated by immunoSEQ multiplex PCR, the TCRdb table keeps only in-frame clones and is missing some. The table lists 95,000 to 100,000 clones, 70% to 90% of them singletons. The material sequenced was blood. These receptors all come from a person aged 18 to 70 in good health.

This rearrangement joins TRBV5-4 to TRBJ2-1; 8 bases match TRBD1. Trimming took 4 bases from V and 3 from J; bases not matched to a gene: 3. From germline, CDR1 is SGHNT and CDR2 YYREEE (reference sequence). CDR3 length: 14 amino acids. The CDR3 nucleotides are TGTGCCAGCAGCGGACAGGGATTCTACAATGAGCAGTTCTTC. Its protein is CASSGQGFYNEQFF.

This chain uses TRBV6-5 with TRBJ2-2; possibly TRBD1 for D (6 bases). The CDR3 length is 15 residues. The germline gives CDR1 MNHEY, CDR2 SVGAGI. V lost 1 base and J lost 7, with 13 bases in between. DNA for the CDR3: TGTGCCAGCAGTTACTTACAGGGTTTCGACGGGGAGCTGTTTTTT. Its translation: CASSYLQGFDGELFF.

The chain is built from TRBV15 and TRBJ2-5; 9 positions match TRBD2. J lost 7 bases, V lost 1 base, and 16 bases had no gene match. This CDR3 has 18 residues. Germline CDR1 reads LNHNV; CDR2 reads YYDKDF (reference sequence). The CDR3 DNA follows: TGTGCCACCAGCAGAGCCCCCCTAGCGGGGATAAGACGTGCGACCCAGTACTTC. It yields the protein CATSRAPLAGIRRATQYF. The variable domain in full, with the rest retrieved from reference TRBV15 and TRBJ2-5, is DAMVIQNPRYQVTQFGKPVTLSCSQTLNHNVMYWYQQKSSQAPKLLFHYYDKDFNNEADTPDNFQSRRPNTSFCFLDIRSPGLGDTAMYLCATSRAPLAGIRRATQYFGPGTRLLVL.